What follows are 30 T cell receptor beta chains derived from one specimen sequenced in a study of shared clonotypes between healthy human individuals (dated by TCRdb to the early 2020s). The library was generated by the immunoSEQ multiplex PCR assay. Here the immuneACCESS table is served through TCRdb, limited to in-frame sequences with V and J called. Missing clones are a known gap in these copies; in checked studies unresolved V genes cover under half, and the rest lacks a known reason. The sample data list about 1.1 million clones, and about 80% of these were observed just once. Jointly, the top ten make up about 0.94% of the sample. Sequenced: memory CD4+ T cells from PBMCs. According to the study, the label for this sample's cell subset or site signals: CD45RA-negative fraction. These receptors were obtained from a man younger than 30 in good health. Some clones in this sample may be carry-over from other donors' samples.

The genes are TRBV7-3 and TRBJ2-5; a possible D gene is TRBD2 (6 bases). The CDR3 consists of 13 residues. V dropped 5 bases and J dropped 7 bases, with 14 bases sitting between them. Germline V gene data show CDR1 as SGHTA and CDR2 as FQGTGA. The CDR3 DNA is TGTGCCAGCAGCCCGACTAGGGACGGGACCCAGTACTTC. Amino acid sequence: CASSPTRDGTQYF.

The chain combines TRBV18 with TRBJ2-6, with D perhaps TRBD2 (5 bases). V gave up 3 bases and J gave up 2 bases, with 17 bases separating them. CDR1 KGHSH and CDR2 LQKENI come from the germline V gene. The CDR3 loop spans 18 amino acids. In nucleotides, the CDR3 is TGTGCCAGCTCACCTGTCTATCTACGGGGTACTGGGGCCAACGTCCTGACTTTC. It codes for CASSPVYLRGTGANVLTF.

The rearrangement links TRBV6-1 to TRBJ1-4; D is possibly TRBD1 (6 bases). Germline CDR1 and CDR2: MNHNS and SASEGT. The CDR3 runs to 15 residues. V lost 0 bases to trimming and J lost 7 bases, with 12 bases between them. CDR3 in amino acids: CASSEARTAVEKLFF. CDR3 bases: TGTGCCAGCAGTGAAGCAAGGACAGCGGTTGAAAAACTGTTTTTT.

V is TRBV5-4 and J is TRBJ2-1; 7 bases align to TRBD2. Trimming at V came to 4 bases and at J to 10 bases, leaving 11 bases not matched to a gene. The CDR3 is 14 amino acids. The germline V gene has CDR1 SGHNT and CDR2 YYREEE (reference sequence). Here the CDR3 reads CASSRVTGGPEQFF. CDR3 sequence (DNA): TGTGCCAGCAGCCGTGTAACGGGAGGCCCAGAGCAGTTCTTC.

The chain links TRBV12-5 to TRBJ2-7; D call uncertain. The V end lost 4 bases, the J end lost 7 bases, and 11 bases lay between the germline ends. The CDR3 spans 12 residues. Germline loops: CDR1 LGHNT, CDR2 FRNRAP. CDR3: CASGSQAGEQYF. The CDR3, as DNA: TGTGCTAGTGGTTCCCAGGCTGGTGAGCAGTACTTC.

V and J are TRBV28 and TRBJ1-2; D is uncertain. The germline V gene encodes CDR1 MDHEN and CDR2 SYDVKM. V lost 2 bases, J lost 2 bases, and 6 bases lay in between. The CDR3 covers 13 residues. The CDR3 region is CASSLDLNYGYTF. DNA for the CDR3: TGTGCCAGCAGTTTAGACCTCAACTATGGCTACACCTTC.

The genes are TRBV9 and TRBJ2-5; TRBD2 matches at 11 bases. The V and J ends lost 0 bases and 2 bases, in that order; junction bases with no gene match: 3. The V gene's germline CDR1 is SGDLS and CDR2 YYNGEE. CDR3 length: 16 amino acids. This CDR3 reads CASSVGSSGGQETQYF. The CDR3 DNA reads TGTGCCAGCAGCGTAGGTTCTAGCGGGGGGCAAGAGACCCAGTACTTC. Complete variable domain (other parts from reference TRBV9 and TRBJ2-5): DSGVTQTPKHLITATGQRVTLRCSPRSGDLSVYWYQQSLDQGLQFLIQYYNGEERAKGNILERFSAQQFPDLHSELNLSSLELGDSALYFCASSVGSSGGQETQYFGPGTRLLVL.

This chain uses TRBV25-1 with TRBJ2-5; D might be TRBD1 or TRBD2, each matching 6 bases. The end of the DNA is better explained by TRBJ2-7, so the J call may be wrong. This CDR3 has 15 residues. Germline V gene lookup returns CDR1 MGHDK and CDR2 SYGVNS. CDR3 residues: CASSEPGARAYEQYF. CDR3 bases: TGTGCCAGCAGTGAACCGGGGGCTCGGGCCTACGAGCAGTACTTC.

In nucleotides, the CDR3 is TGTGCCAGCAGTAAATGGGACAGGGCTGCGGATACGCAGTATTTT. This encodes CASSKWDRAADTQYF. This chain connects TRBV27 to TRBJ2-3; 9 bases are a match to TRBD1. The J segment lost 6 bases and the V segment lost 5 bases, leaving 9 bases of the junction unmatched. This CDR3 has 15 amino acids. CDR1 and CDR2 (germline): MNHEY, SMNVEV (reference sequence).

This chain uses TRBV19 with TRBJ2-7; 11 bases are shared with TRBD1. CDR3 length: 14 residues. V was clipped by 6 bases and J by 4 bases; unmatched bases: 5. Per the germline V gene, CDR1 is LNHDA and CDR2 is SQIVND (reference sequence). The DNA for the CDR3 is TGTGCCAGTAGAGGACAGGGGGCGAAGTACGAGCAGTACTTC. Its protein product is CASRGQGAKYEQYF.

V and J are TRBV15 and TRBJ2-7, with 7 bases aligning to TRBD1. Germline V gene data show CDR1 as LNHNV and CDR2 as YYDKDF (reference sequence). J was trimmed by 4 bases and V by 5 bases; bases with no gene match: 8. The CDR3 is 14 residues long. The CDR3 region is CATSVRQGSYEQYF. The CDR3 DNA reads TGTGCCACCAGCGTCCGACAGGGCTCTTACGAGCAGTACTTC.

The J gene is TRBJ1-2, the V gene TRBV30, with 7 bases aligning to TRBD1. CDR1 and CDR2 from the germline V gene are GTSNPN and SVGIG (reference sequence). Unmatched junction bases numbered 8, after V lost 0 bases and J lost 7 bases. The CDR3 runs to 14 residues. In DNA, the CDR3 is TGTGCCTGGAGTGTTCCCGACAGGGAGCTTGGCTACACCTTC. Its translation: CAWSVPDRELGYTF.

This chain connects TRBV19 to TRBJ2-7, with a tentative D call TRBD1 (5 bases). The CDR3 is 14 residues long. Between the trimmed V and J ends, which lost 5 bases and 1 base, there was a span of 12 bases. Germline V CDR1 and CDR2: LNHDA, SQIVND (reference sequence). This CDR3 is CASSFRQTSYEQYF. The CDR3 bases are TGTGCCAGTAGTTTCCGACAGACGTCCTACGAGCAGTACTTC.

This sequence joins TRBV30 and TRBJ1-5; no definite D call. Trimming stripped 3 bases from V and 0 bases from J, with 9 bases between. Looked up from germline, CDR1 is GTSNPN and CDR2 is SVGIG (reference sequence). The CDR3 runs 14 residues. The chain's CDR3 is CAWSKGGSNQPQHF. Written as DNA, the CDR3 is TGTGCCTGGAGCAAGGGCGGTAGCAATCAGCCCCAGCATTTT.

The CDR3 is CASTTGGQRNYGYTF. The CDR3 DNA follows: TGTGCCAGCACCACGGGGGGACAGCGCAACTATGGCTACACCTTC. The genes are TRBV7-8 and TRBJ1-2, with TRBD1 matching over 7 bases. CDR1 and CDR2 from the germline V gene are SGHVS and FQNEAQ. Losses at the gene ends were 7 bases for V and 2 bases for J; bases not matched to a gene: 10. This CDR3 has 15 residues.

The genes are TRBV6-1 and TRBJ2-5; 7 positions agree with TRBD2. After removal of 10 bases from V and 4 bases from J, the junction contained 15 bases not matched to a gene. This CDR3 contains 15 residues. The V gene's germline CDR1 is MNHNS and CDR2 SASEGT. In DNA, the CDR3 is TGTGCCATCAGCCAGCCGGGGCGGGGGAGAGAGACCCAGTACTTC. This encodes CAISQPGRGRETQYF.

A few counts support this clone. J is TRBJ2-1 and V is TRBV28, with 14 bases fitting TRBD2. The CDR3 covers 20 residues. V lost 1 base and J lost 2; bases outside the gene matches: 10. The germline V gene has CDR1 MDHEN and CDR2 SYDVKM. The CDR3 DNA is TGTGCCAGCAGTTTATTAATGGGTGGACTAGCGGGAGGTACCTACAATGAGCAGTTCTTC. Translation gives CASSLLMGGLAGGTYNEQFF.

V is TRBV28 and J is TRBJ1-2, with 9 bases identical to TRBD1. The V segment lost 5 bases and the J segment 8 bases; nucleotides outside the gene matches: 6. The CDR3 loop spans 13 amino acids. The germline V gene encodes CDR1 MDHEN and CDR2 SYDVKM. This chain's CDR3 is CASSTPDRGGYTF. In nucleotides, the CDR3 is TGTGCCAGCAGTACCCCGGACAGGGGAGGCTACACCTTC.

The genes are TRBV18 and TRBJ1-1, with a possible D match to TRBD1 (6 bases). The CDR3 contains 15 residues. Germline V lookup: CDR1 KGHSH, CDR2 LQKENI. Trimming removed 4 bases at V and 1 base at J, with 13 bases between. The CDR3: CASSQGTLPNTEAFF. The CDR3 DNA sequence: TGTGCCAGCTCACAAGGGACATTACCGAACACTGAAGCTTTCTTT. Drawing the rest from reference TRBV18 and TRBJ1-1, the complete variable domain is NAGVMQNPRHLVRRRGQEARLRCSPMKGHSHVYWYRQLPEEGLKFMVYLQKENIIDESGMPKERFSAEFPKEGPSILRIQQVVRGDSAAYFCASSQGTLPNTEAFFGQGTRLTVV.

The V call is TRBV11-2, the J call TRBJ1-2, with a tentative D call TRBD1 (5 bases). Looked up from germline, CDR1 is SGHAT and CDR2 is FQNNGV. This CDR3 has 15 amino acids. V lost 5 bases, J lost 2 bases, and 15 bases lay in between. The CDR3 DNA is TGTGCCAGCAGCCCAATATTGGGACCCAACTATGGCTACACCTTC. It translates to CASSPILGPNYGYTF.

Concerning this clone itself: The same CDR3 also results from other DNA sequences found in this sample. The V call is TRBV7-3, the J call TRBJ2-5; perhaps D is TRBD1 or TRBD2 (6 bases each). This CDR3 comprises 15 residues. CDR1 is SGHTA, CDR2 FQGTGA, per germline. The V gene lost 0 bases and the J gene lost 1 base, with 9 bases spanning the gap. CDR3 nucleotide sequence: TGTGCCAGCAGCTTAACGCGGGACACCCAAGAGACCCAGTACTTC. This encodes CASSLTRDTQETQYF.

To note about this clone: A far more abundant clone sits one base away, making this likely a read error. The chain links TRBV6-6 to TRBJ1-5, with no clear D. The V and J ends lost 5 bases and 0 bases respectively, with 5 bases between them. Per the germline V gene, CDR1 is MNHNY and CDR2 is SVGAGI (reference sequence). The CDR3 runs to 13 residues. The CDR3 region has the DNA TGTGCCAGCAGTGGGGATAGCAATCAGCCCCAGCATTTT. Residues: CASSGDSNQPQHF.

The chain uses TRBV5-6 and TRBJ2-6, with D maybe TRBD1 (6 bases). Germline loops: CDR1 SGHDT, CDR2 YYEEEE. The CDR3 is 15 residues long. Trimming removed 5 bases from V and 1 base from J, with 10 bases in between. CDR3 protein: CASRPRGSGANVLTF. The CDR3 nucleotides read TGTGCCAGCAGGCCGAGGGGGTCTGGGGCCAACGTCCTGACTTTC.

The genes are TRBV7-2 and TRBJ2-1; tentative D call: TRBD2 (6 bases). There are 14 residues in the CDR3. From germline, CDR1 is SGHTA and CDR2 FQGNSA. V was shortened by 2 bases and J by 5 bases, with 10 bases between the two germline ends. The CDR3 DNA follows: TGTGCCAGCAGCTTAATCGGGAGAAACAATGAGCAGTTCTTC. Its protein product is CASSLIGRNNEQFF. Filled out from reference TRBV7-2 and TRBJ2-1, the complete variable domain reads GAGVSQSPSNKVTEKGKDVELRCDPISGHTALYWYRQSLGQGLEFLIYFQGNSAPDKSGLPSDRFSAERTGGSVSTLTIQRTQQEDSAVYLCASSLIGRNNEQFFGPGTRLTVL.

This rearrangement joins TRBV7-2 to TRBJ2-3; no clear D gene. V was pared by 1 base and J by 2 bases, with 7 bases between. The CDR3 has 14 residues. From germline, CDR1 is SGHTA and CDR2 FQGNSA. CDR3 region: CASSLDRITDTQYF. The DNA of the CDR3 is TGTGCCAGCAGCTTAGATAGAATCACAGATACGCAGTATTTT.

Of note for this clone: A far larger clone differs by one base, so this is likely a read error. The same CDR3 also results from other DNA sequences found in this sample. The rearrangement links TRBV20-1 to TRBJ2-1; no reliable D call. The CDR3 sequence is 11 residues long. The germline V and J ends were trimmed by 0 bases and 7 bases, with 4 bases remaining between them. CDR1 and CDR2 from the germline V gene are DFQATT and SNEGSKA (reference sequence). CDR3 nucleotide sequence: TGCAGTGCTAGAGATGGGAATGAGCAGTTCTTC. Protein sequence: CSARDGNEQFF.

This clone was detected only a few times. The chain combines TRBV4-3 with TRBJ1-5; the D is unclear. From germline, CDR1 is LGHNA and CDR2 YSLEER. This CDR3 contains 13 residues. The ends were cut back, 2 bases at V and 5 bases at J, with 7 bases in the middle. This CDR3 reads CASSQHVYQPQHF. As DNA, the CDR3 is TGCGCCAGCAGCCAACACGTGTATCAGCCCCAGCATTTT.

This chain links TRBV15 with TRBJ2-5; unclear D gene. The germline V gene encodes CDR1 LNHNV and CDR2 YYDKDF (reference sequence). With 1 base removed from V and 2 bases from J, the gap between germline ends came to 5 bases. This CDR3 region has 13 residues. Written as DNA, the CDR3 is TGTGCCACCAGCAGAGCAGGACAAGAGACCCAGTACTTC. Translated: CATSRAGQETQYF.

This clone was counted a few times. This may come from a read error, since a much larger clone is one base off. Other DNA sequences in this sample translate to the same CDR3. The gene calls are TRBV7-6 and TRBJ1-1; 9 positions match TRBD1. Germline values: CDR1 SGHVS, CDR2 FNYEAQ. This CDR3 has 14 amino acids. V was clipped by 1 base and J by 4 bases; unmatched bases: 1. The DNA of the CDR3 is TGTGCCAGCAGCTTAGAGACAGGGGGCACTGAAGCTTTCTTT. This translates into CASSLETGGTEAFF.

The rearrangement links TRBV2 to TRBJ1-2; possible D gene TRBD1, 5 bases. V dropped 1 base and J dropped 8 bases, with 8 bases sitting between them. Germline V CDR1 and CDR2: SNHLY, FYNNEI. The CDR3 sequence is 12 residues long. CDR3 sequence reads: CASSEEGYGYTF. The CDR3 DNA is TGTGCCAGCAGTGAAGAGGGGTACGGCTACACCTTC. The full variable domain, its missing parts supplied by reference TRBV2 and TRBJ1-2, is EPEVTQTPSHQVTQMGQEVILRCVPISNHLYFYWYRQILGQKVEFLVSFYNNEISEKSEIFDDQFSVERPDGSNFTLKIRSTKLEDSAMYFCASSEEGYGYTFGSGTRLTVV.